This is a list of T cell receptor delta chains from one sample in a study of Vδ1+ human thymocytes. TCRdb repeated clone calling on the multiplex PCR reads with CATT. This repertoire shows more than 50,000 delta-chain clones, about a sixth found once; its top ten account for 0.5%. Sequencing used Vdelta1+ gamma-delta thymocytes from the thymus. The receptors shown here come from a boy less than two years old who had congenital heart surgery. CDR3s leave out the opening cysteine and the closing phenylalanine or tryptophan.

j_call | v_call | cdr3_aa
TRDJ1 | TRDV1 | ALRPSLTLPGVYSDKLI
TRDJ1 | TRDV1 | ALGGLPTGGYGADKLI
TRDJ2 | TRDV1 | ALGEPPLPHRGLTAQLF
TRDJ1 | TRDV1 | ALGKGFLDRLEYFTDKLI
TRDJ1 | TRDV1 | ALGALSVLGCYTDKLI
TRDJ1 | TRDV1 | ALGELPLRGYGTVGLI
TRDJ1 | TRDV1 | ALGELLVGDRCTDKLI
TRDJ1 | TRDV1 | ALGELTPPFFNWGMRLGLRDPDKLI
TRDJ1 | TRDV3 | AFNIRPLGDWELI
TRDJ1 | TRDV1 | ALGWFPLNEDDKLI
TRDJ1 | TRDV1 | ALGELPLIFTGGYADYTDKLI
TRDJ1 | TRDV1 | ALGELLTGGPLYTDKLI
TRDJ1 | TRDV1 | ALDFPSSGGGYTDKLI
TRDJ1 | TRDV1 | ALGELEAGILYWGTDTDKLI
TRDJ1 | TRDV1 | ALGEPSSPHYTDKLI
TRDJ1 | TRDV1 | ALGELPASTGGDKLI
TRDJ1 | TRDV1 | ALGELGPRSSTVLVSKAGTYDKLI
TRDJ1 | TRDV1 | SGEEPQFKPDDWGIRVPYTDKLI
TRDJ1 | TRDV1 | ALGGPPTDKLI
TRDJ2 | TRDV2 | ACDTGCTGGCLTAQLF
TRDJ1 | TRDV1 | ALGELLSDKGFKLNWGIGDKLI
TRDJ1 | TRDV1 | APGLGDRRYTDKLI
TRDJ1 | TRDV1 | ALGELAVGLPTTGGYDGKLI
TRDJ1 | TRDV1 | ALGEPGPAKLGYTDKLI
TRDJ1 | TRDV1 | ALGELRPYWGILGTDKLI
TRDJ1 | TRDV1 | ALGEGAPRVELI
TRDJ1 | TRDV1 | ALGRFWGIRGYTDKLI
TRDJ1 | TRDV2 | ACDTGWGSYTDKLI
TRDJ1 | TRDV1 | ALGEEKGYVYTDKLI
TRDJ1 | TRDV1 | ALGEMYTFRDFYHTDKLI
TRDJ1 | TRDV1 | ALGEYGLYWGILPRTDKLI
TRDJ1 | TRDV1 | ALGERNIEAPGQTTDKLI
TRDJ1 | TRDV1 | ALGEPPPDWVGDNTDKLI